The clone carrying this T cell receptor beta chain was recorded a few times. The entry originates in a study of T cell repertoires in ileal Crohn's disease. This CDR3 has 15 residues. V lost 0 bases to trimming and J lost 5 bases; unmatched junction nucleotides: 2. Per germline, CDR1 LNHNV and CDR2 YYDKDF (reference sequence). TCRdb keeps only in-frame clones here, not all; method: immunoSEQ multiplex PCR. Here the sample spans tens of thousands of clones, about 81% being singletons. This receptor was taken from an adult with Crohn's disease. The chain couples TRBV15 to TRBJ2-3; 10 bases map to TRBD2. Sequenced: ileal tissue. CDR3 DNA sequence: TGTGCCACCAGCAGAGAACTAGCGGGGCTAGATACGCAGTATTTT. It codes for CATSRELAGLDTQYF.